The clone carrying this TCR beta chain was seen only once. What it recognizes is unknown. A second PCR, run for roughly 6 to 11 cycles, used a sample-barcoded 5' primer plus a J-beta primer mix. A tag from a template-switch adaptor with 12 random nucleotides marked each cDNA molecule. Each CDR3 protein is one row after TCRdb ran MiXCR on the 5' RACE reads. The data show some 1.5 million distinct CDR3 sequences, 28% seen once. These data are taken from a study of blood T cells in healthy people across ages. Study-wide results and caveats: Using unsorted PBMCs precluded a conclusive naive versus antigen-experienced comparison. Estimated diversity that came from one million T cells was considered an underestimate.

There are 16 residues in the CDR3. The V gene lost 0 bases and the J gene lost 0 bases, with 11 bases spanning the gap. Germline V CDR1 and CDR2: DFQATT, SNEGSKA (reference sequence). The J gene is TRBJ2-2, the V gene TRBV20-1, with D perhaps matching TRBD1 or TRBD2 (5 bases each). The sequence was collected from a woman younger than 45 in good health. What was sequenced was blood. CDR3 residues: CSARDPGTANTGELFF. The CDR3 coding sequence is TGCAGTGCTAGAGACCCGGGGACGGCGAACACCGGGGAGCTGTTTTTT.